This T cell receptor (beta chain) stems from a study of shared clonotypes between healthy human individuals. Deep-level running was used for the assay. The assay was immunoSEQ multiplex PCR, and TCRdb's table has in-frame clones only and misses some. Seen here are 450,000 to 500,000 clones, over 70% observed once, and the top ten hold 12%. The CDR3 covers 12 residues. V was pared by 5 bases and J by 5 bases, with 10 bases between. Germline assignment: CDR1 MDHEN and CDR2 SYDVKM. J is TRBJ2-7 and V is TRBV28, with D possibly being TRBD1 (5 bases). Sequenced sample: PBMCs. This sequence was found in a woman between 40 and 50 years old in good health. Some clones in this sample may be carry-over from other donors' samples. For the CDR3, the DNA is TGTGCCAGCAGTACCAGGGTCGACGAGCAGTACTTC. Protein: CASSTRVDEQYF.